The clone carrying this T cell receptor beta chain has a handful of counts. Its antigen remains unidentified. The CDR3 sequence is 12 residues long. Germline trimming cut 5 bases from V and 8 bases from J; bases unmatched to any gene: 5. Germline CDR1 is SGHTA and CDR2 is FQGTGA. A second 7 to 11 cycle PCR used barcoded and J-beta primers. Each of the samples gave a minimum of 2.5 million paired-end reads that contained CDR3. From the 5' RACE reads, TCRdb called clonotypes with MiXCR, one entry per CDR3 protein. The sample lists 750,000 to 950,000 distinct CDR3 sequences, 25% to 30% occurring once. The sample comes from a study of blood T cells in healthy people across ages. Regarding the study as a whole: Investigators viewed diversity estimates from one million T cells as underestimates, the study reported.

These data were likewise used in another study, on T cells of mothers and their children. This second report adds: Random nucleotides (2-4) and sample barcodes were added by the M1S primer used in the second PCR.

The origin of this receptor is a woman in her thirties or forties in good health. What was sequenced was blood. The chain recombines TRBV7-3 with TRBJ1-2; 7 bases fit TRBD1. The CDR3 loop is CASSKDRIGYTF. Here the CDR3 DNA reads TGTGCCAGCAGCAAGGACAGGATAGGCTACACCTTC.